This T cell receptor (beta chain) was retrieved from a study of T-cell reconstitution after alpha-beta-depleted transplantation in children. CDR1 is GTSNPN and CDR2 is SVGIG in the germline V gene (reference sequence). This CDR3 is built from 14 residues. J lost 4 bases, V lost 8 bases, and 9 bases had no gene match. Molecular barcoding with unique molecular identifiers was used for the TCRbeta library. Via MiXCR, TCRdb re-called the PCR reads, giving one row per CDR3 protein. The table lists roughly 500,000 distinct CDR3 sequences, around 20% of them singletons. This TCR was recovered from a human donor who donated a stem cell graft to a child with acute lymphoblastic leukemia. The source was PBMCs from the stem cell graft donor, collected from the stem cell graft. The chain employs TRBV30 and TRBJ1-5; 9 positions agree with TRBD1. CDR3 coding DNA: TGTGCCCTATCAACAGGGGGCGGGAATCAGCCCCAGCATTTT. Residues: CALSTGGGNQPQHF.